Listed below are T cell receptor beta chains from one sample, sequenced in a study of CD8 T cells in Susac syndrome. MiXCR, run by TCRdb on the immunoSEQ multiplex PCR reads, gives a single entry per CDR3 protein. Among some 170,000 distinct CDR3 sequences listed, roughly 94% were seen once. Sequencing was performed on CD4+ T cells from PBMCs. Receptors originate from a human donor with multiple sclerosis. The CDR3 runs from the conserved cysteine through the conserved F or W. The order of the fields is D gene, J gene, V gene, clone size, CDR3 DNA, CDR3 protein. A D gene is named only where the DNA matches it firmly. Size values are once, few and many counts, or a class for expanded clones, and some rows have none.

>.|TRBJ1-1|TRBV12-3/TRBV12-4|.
TGTGCCAGCAGTTGGGCCCCGGGGGTTAGAGGGAACACTGAAGCTTTCTTT
CASSWAPGVRGNTEAFF
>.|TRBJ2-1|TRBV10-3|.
TGTGCCATCGGGGACCTCTGGCCCTACAATGAGCAGTTCTTC
CAIGDLWPYNEQFF
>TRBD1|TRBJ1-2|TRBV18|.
TGTGCCAGCTCACCAGGGACAGCGGCCCTCTATGGCTACACCTTC
CASSPGTAALYGYTF
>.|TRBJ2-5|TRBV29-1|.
TGCAGCGTTACTTTGGGGGAAGAGACCCAGTACTTC
CSVTLGEETQYF
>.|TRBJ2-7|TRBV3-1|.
TGTGCCAGCAGCCAAGTTAGCTCCTACGAGCAGTACTTC
CASSQVSSYEQYF
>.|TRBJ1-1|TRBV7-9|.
TGTGCCAGCAGCGAGTTCCAGACCGGACAAGCTTTCTTT
CASSEFQTGQAFF
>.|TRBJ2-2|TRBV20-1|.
TGCAGTGCGCGGGCCGGGGCGAACACCGGGGAGCTGTTTTTT
CSARAGANTGELFF
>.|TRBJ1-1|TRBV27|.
TGTGCCAGCAGTTTGTGGGCCGGTCGGGGGAACACTGAAGCTTTCTTT
CASSLWAGRGNTEAFF
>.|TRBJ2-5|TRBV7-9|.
TGTGCCAGCAGCCCCGGTACCGCTGAGACCCAGTACTTC
CASSPGTAETQYF
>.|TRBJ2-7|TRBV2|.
TGTGCCAGCGGAGCGGCACCCTACGAGCAGTACTTC
CASGAAPYEQYF
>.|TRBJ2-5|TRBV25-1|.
TGTGCCAGCAGTGAGGAACTGCCGCAAGAGACCCAGTACTTC
CASSEELPQETQYF
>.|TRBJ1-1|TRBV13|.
TGTGCCAGCAGCTTCCCCTCCGGGGGGGGGCTAGAAGCTTTCTTT
CASSFPSGGGLEAFF
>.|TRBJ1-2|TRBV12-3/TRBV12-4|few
TGTGCCAGCAGTTTCCAGGGCGCCTATGGCTACACCTTC
CASSFQGAYGYTF
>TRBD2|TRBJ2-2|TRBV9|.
TGTGCCAGCAGCCGGACTAGCGGGAGTCTGGGCACCGGGGAGCTGTTTTTT
CASSRTSGSLGTGELFF
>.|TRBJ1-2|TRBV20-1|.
TGCAGTGCTAGACGGGAAAGTAACTATGGCTACACCTTC
CSARRESNYGYTF
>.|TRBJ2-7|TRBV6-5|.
TGTGCCAGCTCCTACAGGGTATCGGGCGAGCAGTACTTC
CASSYRVSGEQYF
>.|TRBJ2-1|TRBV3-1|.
TGTGCCAGCAGCCAAGCCCCGGGACACCACAATGAGCAGTTCTTC
CASSQAPGHHNEQFF
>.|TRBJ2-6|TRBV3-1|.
TGTGCCAGCAGCCAAGATGGGCAGGGGATGGCTGGGGCCAACGTCCTGACTTTC
CASSQDGQGMAGANVLTF
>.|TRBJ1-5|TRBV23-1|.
TGCGCCAGCAGTCAATCCACCAATCAGCCCCAGCATTTT
CASSQSTNQPQHF
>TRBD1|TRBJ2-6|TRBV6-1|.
TGTGCCAGCAGTGGAAGGGACAGGGTCCTTTCTCTTGGAGGGGCCAACGTCCTGACTTTC
CASSGRDRVLSLGGANVLTF